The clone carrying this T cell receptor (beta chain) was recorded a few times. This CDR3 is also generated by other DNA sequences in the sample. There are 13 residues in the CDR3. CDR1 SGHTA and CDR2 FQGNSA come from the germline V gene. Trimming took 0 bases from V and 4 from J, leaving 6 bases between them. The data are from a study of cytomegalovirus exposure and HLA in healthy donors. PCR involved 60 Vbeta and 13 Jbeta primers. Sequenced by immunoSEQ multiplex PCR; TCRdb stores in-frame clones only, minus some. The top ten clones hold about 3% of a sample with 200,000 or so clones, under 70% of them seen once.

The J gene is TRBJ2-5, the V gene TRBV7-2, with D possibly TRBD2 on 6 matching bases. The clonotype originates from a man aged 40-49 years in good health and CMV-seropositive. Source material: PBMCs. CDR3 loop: CASSLAGGETQYF. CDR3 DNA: TGTGCCAGCAGCTTAGCGGGGGGAGAGACCCAGTACTTC.